This T cell receptor (beta chain) was captured by sequencing in a study of blood T cells in healthy people across ages. Primers used in a second PCR of about 7 to 12 cycles were a sample-barcoded 5' primer and a J-beta primer mix. TCRdb passed the 5' RACE reads through MiXCR, listing each CDR3 protein once. The sample lists about 630,000 distinct CDR3 sequences, approximately 21% seen once, with roughly 3.6% in the top ten. V was clipped by 4 bases and J by 1 base; unmatched bases: 2. Germline CDR1 and CDR2: DFQATT and SNEGSKA (reference sequence). The length of the CDR3 is 14 residues. The TCR comes from a man in his 70s in good health. The material sequenced was blood. This chain links TRBV20-1 with TRBJ2-7; TRBD2 aligns across 12 bases. CDR3 nucleotide sequence: TGCAGTGCTACCGGACTAGCGGGATCCTACGAGCAGTACTTC. Protein sequence: CSATGLAGSYEQYF.